Included here is one TCR beta chain sequence, with context. The data were obtained in a study of radiotherapy plus CTLA-4 blockade in lung cancer. Patients in the study, people with chemo-refractory metastatic non-small-cell lung cancer, received focal radiation plus ipilimumab CTLA-4 blockade. CDR1 and CDR2 from the germline V gene are LNHDA and SQIVND (reference sequence). The CDR3 runs to 14 residues. V was shortened by 4 bases and J by 6 bases, with 15 bases between the two germline ends. Produced via immunoSEQ multiplex PCR; TCRdb's table is partial and in-frame only. The data hold 13,000 to 15,000 clones, with 70% to 90% observed a single time.

The sample here was peripheral blood, taken from a patient treated with radiotherapy plus ipilimumab. The chain joins TRBV19 to TRBJ1-1, with D possibly TRBD1 on 6 matching bases. The TCR was taken from a human donor with non-small cell lung cancer that progressed on radiotherapy plus ipilimumab. Some clones in this sample may be carry-over from other donors' samples. The CDR3 protein is CASSRNRERPEAFF. As DNA, the CDR3 is TGTGCCAGTAGTAGAAACAGGGAACGGCCTGAAGCTTTCTTT.